Included here is one T cell receptor (beta chain) sequence, with context. This record belongs to a study of blood T cell repertoires in COVID-19. The authors' processing: Amplifying reference gene primers gave estimates of nucleated cell counts. Using immunoSEQ multiplex PCR, the repertoire was profiled, and TCRdb retains in-frame clones only, with some absent. That table gives V, J and clone size, and the DNA gave D and trimming. This repertoire shows more than 110,000 clones, 65% to 80% found once; its top ten account for 3% to 4.5%. Germline-derived CDR1 and CDR2 are SQVTM and ANQGSEA. The J segment lost 8 bases and the V segment lost 5 bases, leaving 18 bases of the junction unmatched. There are 16 residues in the CDR3.

The V gene is TRBV29-1, the J gene TRBJ1-2; 9 nucleotides align to TRBD1. This sequence originates from a man aged 55-75 years with acute or convalescent COVID-19. Sequenced material: peripheral blood. CDR3 in amino acids: CSVPQILGTGLRGYTF. CDR3 bases: TGCAGCGTTCCACAGATACTTGGGACAGGGTTGAGGGGCTACACCTTC.